The 12 T cell receptor beta chains below were found in one sample sequenced in a study of Graves' ophthalmopathy and Graves' hyperthyroidism. TCR beta CDR3 regions were amplified from RNA transcripts. An initial RT-PCR round employing HTBI primers preceded a second-round multiplex PCR. TCRdb re-analysed the multiplex PCR reads in MiXCR, keeping a single row per CDR3 protein. The sample contains some 750,000 distinct CDR3 sequences, approximately 40% of which appear only once. Sequencing used peripheral blood. The receptors originated from an adult man with Graves' ophthalmopathy.

This clonotype came up many times. The chain recombines TRBV29-1 with TRBJ2-6, with D perhaps matching TRBD1 (6 bases). CDR3 size: 16 residues. The V gene's germline CDR1 is SQVTM and CDR2 ANQGSEA. V lost 6 bases, J lost 1 base, and 16 bases lay in between. The CDR3 nucleotides read TGCAGCGTGGGGACACGGGTGGCGTCTGGGGCCAACGTCCTGACTTTC. It specifies CSVGTRVASGANVLTF.

The rearrangement joins TRBV11-2 to TRBJ1-5; 8 bases line up with TRBD1. The V segment lost 4 bases and the J segment 6 bases; nucleotides outside the gene matches: 14. The CDR3 consists of 17 residues. The germline V gene encodes CDR1 SGHAT and CDR2 FQNNGV. Here the CDR3 DNA reads TGTGCCAGCAGCTCCGGACAGGGAGAGATTTGGGTTCAGCCCCAGCATTTT. It encodes CASSSGQGEIWVQPQHF.

This chain uses TRBV20-1 with TRBJ1-6; 7 positions match TRBD1. The CDR3 is made up of 13 amino acids. Germline assignment: CDR1 DFQATT and CDR2 SNEGSKA (reference sequence). The V gene end was trimmed by 2 bases and the J gene end by 9 bases; junction bases not matched to a gene: 4. The CDR3 DNA reads TGCAGTGCTAGAAGAGGGGGCGTTTCACCCCTCCACTTT. Amino acid sequence: CSARRGGVSPLHF.

This clonotype was seen only a few times. The J gene is TRBJ1-1, the V gene TRBV12-3 or TRBV12-4, with D unresolved. The germline V and J ends were trimmed by 7 bases and 2 bases, with 14 bases remaining between them. The CDR3 totals 14 residues. The chain's CDR3 is CASTSPRSNTEAFF. CDR3 coding DNA: TGTGCCAGCACCTCCCCCAGAAGTAACACTGAAGCTTTCTTT.

In its sample, this clonotype was seen a few times. The chain carries TRBV20-1 and TRBJ2-7; D is unclear. Germline lookup yields CDR1 DFQATT and CDR2 SNEGSKA (reference sequence). CDR3 length equals 13 residues. Trimming shortened V by 5 bases and J by 1 base, and 12 bases separated the two germline ends. CDR3 coding DNA: TGCAGTGCTGGGATTGGAAAGTCCTACGAGCAGTACTTC. The encoded protein is CSAGIGKSYEQYF.

In the case of this clonotype: A much larger clone lies one base from this, so it may be a read error. V usage is TRBV25-1 and J usage is TRBJ2-7, with 7 bases lining up with TRBD1. CDR3 length: 16 residues. Germline values: CDR1 MGHDK, CDR2 SYGVNS. V lost 4 bases to trimming and J lost 0 bases; unmatched junction nucleotides: 9. DNA of the CDR3: TGTGCCAGCAGTGGGGGCAGGGGGTACTCCTCCTACGAGCAGTACTTC. It specifies CASSGGRGYSSYEQYF.

This clonotype was counted only a few times. This chain links TRBV7-9 with TRBJ1-1; D may be TRBD1 (5 bases). The germline V gene has CDR1 SEHNR and CDR2 FQNEAQ (reference sequence). With 2 bases removed from V and 5 bases from J, the gap between germline ends came to 12 bases. The CDR3 covers 14 residues. CDR3 DNA: TGTGCCAGCAGCTTAAACAGGCGGGATACTGAAGCTTTCTTT. It codes for CASSLNRRDTEAFF.

The chain is built from TRBV7-9 and TRBJ2-7, with TRBD2 matching over 11 bases. V lost 5 bases, J lost 5 bases, and 14 bases stayed unmatched. CDR3 length equals 17 residues. Per germline, CDR1 SEHNR and CDR2 FQNEAQ (reference sequence). DNA for the CDR3: TGTGCCAGCAGCGCCGGACATAGCGGGAGGGATTTGAACGAGCAGTACTTC. This sequence encodes CASSAGHSGRDLNEQYF.

V gene TRBV9 combines with J gene TRBJ2-7; D unclear. Germline CDR1 and CDR2: SGDLS and YYNGEE. V was cut by 10 bases and J by 2 bases, with 16 bases left in between. There are 13 residues in the CDR3. CDR3 DNA: TGTGCCTGGAGTGTTCGGCCCCCCTACGAGCAGTACTTC. Translation gives CAWSVRPPYEQYF.

V gene TRBV25-1 combines with J gene TRBJ1-1; D is possibly TRBD1 (6 bases). Trimming removed 1 base at V and 1 base at J, with 16 bases between. From germline, CDR1 is MGHDK and CDR2 SYGVNS. The CDR3 spans 17 residues. The CDR3 sequence is CASSEWGRGAQNTEAFF. Here the CDR3 DNA reads TGTGCCAGCAGTGAATGGGGGCGGGGGGCGCAGAACACTGAAGCTTTCTTT.

The CDR3 region is CASSQDGVGANTEAFF. The CDR3 DNA reads TGCGCCAGCAGCCAAGATGGGGTCGGCGCGAACACTGAAGCTTTCTTT. The gene calls are TRBV4-3 and TRBJ1-1; D ambiguous. This CDR3 spans 16 amino acids. Between the trimmed V and J ends, which lost 0 bases and 1 base, there was a span of 12 bases. Per germline, CDR1 LGHNA and CDR2 YSLEER.

Notes on this clonotype: One base away lies a much larger clone, so this may be a sequencing read error. This chain connects TRBV11-1 to TRBJ1-4; a possible D gene is TRBD1 (6 bases). The CDR3 is 15 residues long. CDR1 and CDR2 from the germline V gene are SGHAT and FQDESV (reference sequence). Trimming left V 4 bases short and J 7 bases short, with 16 bases between. This chain's CDR3 is CASSSGAGNREKLFF. The DNA of the CDR3 is TGTGCCAGCAGCTCAGGGGCAGGGAATCGTGAAAAACTGTTTTTT.